This T cell receptor beta chain was captured in a study of T-cell memory formation after mild COVID-19. Study results and caveats: Some SARS-CoV-2-responding clones were already detected in memory before infection.

TCRalpha and TCRbeta libraries used 5'RACE with constant-segment primers and UMIs. One entry per CDR3 protein, called by TCRdb with MiXCR from the 5' RACE reads. The sample lists 400,000 to 550,000 distinct CDR3 sequences; 20% to 25% were seen once. Trimming took off 6 bases at V and 3 bases at J, with 15 bases between the two ends. The CDR3 is 14 amino acids. The germline V gene encodes CDR1 MNHEY and CDR2 SMNVEV (reference sequence). Comment on this clonotype: The target antigen is unknown.

V gene TRBV27 combines with J gene TRBJ2-7; unclear D gene. Material for sequencing was PBMCs or a T cell subset sorted from them (not recorded which). The receptor comes from an adult woman who had mild COVID-19 (a few samples of this study predate the infection). Cell type and time point are not known. The CDR3 region is CASRARASRYEQYF. Here the CDR3 DNA reads TGTGCCAGCAGGGCAAGGGCCTCGCGCTACGAGCAGTACTTC.